This TCR beta chain appears in the sequencing data of a study of spatial heterogeneity in lung cancer. Time point denoted: sample taken at primary tumor resection. The study sequenced unsorted whole RNA from tumor, nontumor lung or frozen PBMC. The table lists this clonotype with many counts. Germline CDR1 reads SGDLS; CDR2 reads YYNGEE. Trimming took 1 base from V and 5 from J; bases not matched to a gene: 9. This CDR3 contains 16 residues. TCRdb reprocessed the 5' RACE reads via MiXCR and lists one record per CDR3 protein. Of some 85,000 distinct CDR3 sequences listed, under 25% were seen once; the top ten hold about 6.8%.

J is TRBJ2-5 and V is TRBV9, with TRBD2 matching 9 bases. The receptor was isolated from a male donor with early-stage non-small cell lung cancer. The sample was PBMCs, taken at surgery. The DNA for the CDR3 is TGTGCCAGCAGCGTATTAGCGGGGGACCCAATGGAGACCCAGTACTTC. Translated, it gives CASSVLAGDPMETQYF.